Listed here are 30 T cell receptor beta chains from one sample, sequenced in a study of CD8 T cells in ankylosing spondylitis. Study results and limitations: Seemingly distinctive of ankylosing spondylitis blood was a TCR beta motif formed by eight highly homologous variants.

TCRdb analysed the 5' RACE reads with MiXCR anew, one entry per CDR3 protein. The sample includes a few hundred thousand distinct CDR3 sequences, around 7.6% of them seen just once. Their specific antigens are unknown. The specimen sequenced was blood, either unsorted or a sorted T cell fraction (not recorded which). The receptors were sampled from a male donor with ankylosing spondylitis.

Here the CDR3 DNA reads TGTGCCAGCAGCCTGCTTTTCGGGGGAGGGCCTTACGAGCAGTACTTC. This sequence encodes CASSLLFGGGPYEQYF. The chain is built from TRBV7-2 and TRBJ2-7; 7 nucleotides match TRBD2. Trimming removed 5 bases from V and 4 bases from J; junction bases left unmatched: 14. CDR1 SGHTA and CDR2 FQGNSA come from the germline V gene. CDR3 length equals 16 residues.

V is TRBV20-1 and J is TRBJ2-5, with D unclear. Germline CDR1 reads DFQATT; CDR2 reads SNEGSKA (reference sequence). This CDR3 has 13 residues. Deletions cut 1 base from V and 0 bases from J, with 6 bases between. The CDR3 DNA is TGCAGTGCTAGAGCCGACTACCAAGAGACCCAGTACTTC. Protein product: CSARADYQETQYF.

This clonotype was seen ten or more times. The chain has TRBV6-2 or TRBV6-3 and TRBJ1-2, with 7 nucleotides matching TRBD1. The CDR3 is 13 amino acids. Trimming removed 5 bases from V and 5 bases from J; junction bases left unmatched: 5. From germline, CDR1 is MNHEY and CDR2 SVGEGT. Here the CDR3 DNA reads TGTGCCAGCAGTACAGGGGCCCCGTATGGCTACACCTTC. It encodes CASSTGAPYGYTF.

This clonotype was seen more than once but under ten times. V gene TRBV5-5 combines with J gene TRBJ1-1; TRBD1 might be the D (5 bases). Germline V gives CDR1 SGHKS, CDR2 YYEKEE (reference sequence). This CDR3 is 14 amino acids long. V lost 2 bases to trimming and J lost 5 bases, with 13 bases between them. CDR3 sequence reads: CASSFTRGGTEAFF. The CDR3 region has the DNA TGTGCCAGCAGCTTTACGAGGGGAGGAACTGAAGCTTTCTTT.

This sequence joins TRBV6-1 and TRBJ2-2; D may be TRBD1 (5 bases). Germline CDR1 reads MNHNS; CDR2 reads SASEGT. This CDR3 spans 15 amino acids. Trimming took 6 bases from V and 1 from J, leaving 12 bases between them. Written as DNA, the CDR3 is TGTGCCAGCAGGTGGACAAGCCGGAACACCGGGGAGCTGTTTTTT. This gives the protein CASRWTSRNTGELFF.

A few counts support this clonotype. V and J are TRBV27 and TRBJ2-3, with a possible D match to TRBD2 (6 bases). The V gene's germline CDR1 is MNHEY and CDR2 SMNVEV (reference sequence). The V end was cut by 9 bases, the J end by 4 bases, with 17 bases between. The CDR3 length is 14 residues. The DNA of the CDR3 is TGTGCCAGTTCCCAACGTGGACTACCAGATACGCAGTATTTT. It specifies CASSQRGLPDTQYF.

J is TRBJ2-1 and V is TRBV30; D might be TRBD1 or TRBD2, each matching 6 bases. CDR1 GTSNPN and CDR2 SVGIG come from the germline V gene (reference sequence). This CDR3 region has 13 residues. Trimming took 5 bases from V and 6 from J, leaving 14 bases between them. CDR3 residues: CAWGGLAFNEQFF. As DNA, the CDR3 is TGTGCCTGGGGGGGGCTGGCGTTCAATGAGCAGTTCTTC.

V is TRBV2 and J is TRBJ1-5, with TRBD1 matching 7 bases. Germline V gene sequence: CDR1 SNHLY, CDR2 FYNNEI. J was trimmed by 9 bases and V by 6 bases; bases with no gene match: 8. The CDR3 is made up of 13 amino acids. The CDR3 region has the DNA TGTGCCAGCAGGGAGGGGGCGGAAGGGCCCCAGCATTTT. Its protein product is CASREGAEGPQHF.

This chain joins TRBV19 and TRBJ2-7; tentatively, D is TRBD1 (5 bases). Trimming left V 6 bases short and J 7 bases short, with 10 bases between. This CDR3 spans 11 amino acids. Germline lookup yields CDR1 LNHDA and CDR2 SQIVND (reference sequence). CDR3 sequence reads: CASRNRQEQYF. In DNA form, the CDR3 reads TGTGCCAGTAGGAACCGACAGGAGCAGTACTTC.

This clonotype was counted many times. CDR3 in amino acids: CASSFASGWNTGELFF. The CDR3 DNA reads TGTGCCAGCAGCTTCGCTAGCGGTTGGAACACCGGGGAGCTGTTTTTT. V gene TRBV7-2 combines with J gene TRBJ2-2; TRBD2 agrees at 7 bases. The germline V gene has CDR1 SGHTA and CDR2 FQGNSA. The CDR3 has 16 residues. V shed 3 bases and J 1 base; nucleotides not matched to a gene: 5.

This chain links TRBV6-1 with TRBJ2-1, with TRBD2 identical over 7 bases. Germline lookup yields CDR1 MNHNS and CDR2 SASEGT. The trim removed 6 bases at V and 6 bases at J, leaving 11 bases unmatched. The CDR3 totals 15 residues. As DNA, the CDR3 is TGTGCCAGCAGCCCACCAGGACTAGGACGCAATGAGCAGTTCTTC. Protein sequence: CASSPPGLGRNEQFF.

The chain is built from TRBV7-2 and TRBJ2-5; the D gene is possibly TRBD1 (5 bases). V was cut by 5 bases and J by 7 bases, with 14 bases left in between. The CDR3 contains 13 residues. Germline V gives CDR1 SGHTA, CDR2 FQGNSA. DNA of the CDR3: TGTGCCAGCAGCCGGACCAGGGCTGGGACCCAGTACTTC. Amino acids: CASSRTRAGTQYF. Looking up the rest from reference TRBV7-2 and TRBJ2-5 gives the full variable domain: GAGVSQSPSNKVTEKGKDVELRCDPISGHTALYWYRQSLGQGLEFLIYFQGNSAPDKSGLPSDRFSAERTGGSVSTLTIQRTQQEDSAVYLCASSRTRAGTQYFGPGTRLLVL.

Ten or more counts support this clonotype. The V call is TRBV28, the J call TRBJ2-5, with a possible D match to TRBD1 (6 bases). Germline V gene data show CDR1 as MDHEN and CDR2 as SYDVKM. The length of the CDR3 is 15 residues. The V end was cut by 4 bases, the J end by 3 bases, with 15 bases between. The CDR3 nucleotides read TGTGCCAGCAGTTACCCCGGGTCAGGGGAAGAGACCCAGTACTTC. Translating gives CASSYPGSGEETQYF.

The chain uses TRBV20-1 and TRBJ2-5, with 8 bases that match TRBD2. V trimming: 3 bases; J trimming: 4 bases; junction bases outside the gene matches: 13. The CDR3 spans 16 residues. Germline V gene lookup returns CDR1 DFQATT and CDR2 SNEGSKA (reference sequence). CDR3 in amino acids: CSASVSAGDDAETQYF. The CDR3 nucleotides read TGCAGTGCTAGCGTTTCAGCGGGAGATGACGCAGAGACCCAGTACTTC.

This clonotype was observed a handful of times. The CDR3 reads CAISVTSVNTGELFF. CDR3 DNA sequence: TGTGCCATCAGTGTTACTAGCGTTAACACCGGGGAGCTGTTTTTT. This chain joins TRBV10-3 and TRBJ2-2; 7 bases align to TRBD2. The V gene end was trimmed by 4 bases and the J gene end by 2 bases; junction bases not matched to a gene: 4. Per the germline V gene, CDR1 is ENHRY and CDR2 is SYGVKD. The CDR3 has 15 residues.

V is TRBV20-1 and J is TRBJ2-4; TRBD1 aligns across 8 bases. The V and J ends lost 7 bases and 8 bases, in that order; junction bases with no gene match: 10. There are 13 residues in the CDR3. Germline assignment: CDR1 DFQATT and CDR2 SNEGSKA (reference sequence). CDR3 bases: TGCAGTGTCGGTCCCGGGACAGGTTACATTCAGTACTTC. It translates to CSVGPGTGYIQYF.

This clonotype occurred many times. The rearrangement joins TRBV10-3 to TRBJ2-7; no clear D gene. The CDR3 has 14 amino acids. Germline CDR1 ENHRY, CDR2 SYGVKD. Deletions cut 0 bases from V and 4 bases from J, with 10 bases between. CDR3 coding DNA: TGTGCCATCAGTGAGTCCCGGGCGCTATACGAGCAGTACTTC. It yields the protein CAISESRALYEQYF.

This clonotype was observed a few times. The CDR3 protein is CASSLNYGQRRGTDTQYF. CDR3 in DNA: TGTGCCAGTAGTCTCAACTACGGACAGAGGCGCGGCACAGATACGCAGTATTTT. The chain uses TRBV19 and TRBJ2-3; tentatively, D is TRBD1 (6 bases). Trimming removed 5 bases from V and 1 base from J, with 22 bases in between. CDR1 LNHDA and CDR2 SQIVND come from the germline V gene (reference sequence). The CDR3 has 18 residues.

V and J are TRBV4-2 and TRBJ2-5; D perhaps matches TRBD1 (6 bases). The CDR3 has 16 amino acids. V was clipped by 1 base and J by 2 bases, with 14 bases between them. Germline assignment: CDR1 LGHNA and CDR2 YNFKEQ. The CDR3 nucleotides read TGTGCCAGCAGCCAAGTGGACGGACAGTCACAAGAGACCCAGTACTTC. This gives the protein CASSQVDGQSQETQYF.

Only a few counts were recorded for this clonotype. The rearrangement links TRBV11-2 to TRBJ2-7, with D unclear. This CDR3 is built from 14 residues. V shed 3 bases and J shed 2 bases, with 11 bases lying between them. Germline lookup yields CDR1 SGHAT and CDR2 FQNNGV. The DNA of the CDR3 is TGTGCCAGCAGCTTTGGGTTCACTCCCTACGAGCAGTACTTC. Its protein product is CASSFGFTPYEQYF. The full variable domain, in which reference TRBV11-2 and TRBJ2-7 provide the parts outside the CDR3, is EAGVAQSPRYKIIEKRQSVAFWCNPISGHATLYWYQQILGQGPKLLIQFQNNGVVDDSQLPKDRFSAERLKGVDSTLKIQPAKLEDSAVYLCASSFGFTPYEQYFGPGTRLTVT.

In its sample, this clonotype was seen a few times. The chain combines TRBV20-1 with TRBJ2-1; D not resolved. Deletions cut 5 bases from V and 8 bases from J, with 7 bases between. CDR3 length: 10 amino acids. CDR1 and CDR2 from the germline V gene are DFQATT and SNEGSKA (reference sequence). The CDR3 protein is CSASNYEQFF. The DNA for the CDR3 is TGCAGTGCTTCGAATTATGAGCAGTTCTTC.

The rearrangement joins TRBV12-3 or TRBV12-4 to TRBJ2-3; 8 positions match TRBD1. The CDR3 loop spans 15 amino acids. J was trimmed by 7 bases and V by 3 bases; bases with no gene match: 9. This CDR3 is CASSLEGQGENTQYF. Here the CDR3 DNA reads TGTGCCAGCAGTTTGGAAGGACAGGGTGAGAATACGCAGTATTTT.

The genes are TRBV14 and TRBJ2-1; TRBD2 matches 7 bases. The V gene's germline CDR1 is SGHDN and CDR2 FVKESK. Trimming took 0 bases from V and 6 from J; bases not matched to a gene: 2. The CDR3 totals 14 residues. The CDR3, as DNA: TGTGCCAGCAGCCAAGAGTGGGAGGGCAATGAGCAGTTCTTC. As protein: CASSQEWEGNEQFF. Supplemented by reference TRBV14 and TRBJ2-1, the full variable domain reads EAGVTQFPSHSVIEKGQTVTLRCDPISGHDNLYWYRRVMGKEIKFLLHFVKESKQDESGMPNNRFLAERTGGTYSTLKVQPAELEDSGVYFCASSQEWEGNEQFFGPGTRLTVL.

This clonotype was seen repeatedly, ten times or more. The chain carries TRBV20-1 and TRBJ2-1; 10 bases align to TRBD2. The germline CDR1 and CDR2 sequences are DFQATT and SNEGSKA (reference sequence). This CDR3 is built from 12 residues. This CDR3 is CMASGGYNEQFF. For the CDR3, the DNA is TGCATGGCTAGCGGGGGCTACAATGAGCAGTTCTTC.

V is TRBV7-2 and J is TRBJ2-2, with 13 bases aligning to TRBD2. Germline CDR1 is SGHTA and CDR2 is FQGNSA. V shed 4 bases, J shed 4 bases, and the junction held 3 bases outside the gene matches. This CDR3 has 16 amino acids. The CDR3 protein is CASSSGLAGRTGELFF. The CDR3 bases are TGTGCCAGCAGCTCGGGACTAGCGGGACGCACCGGGGAGCTGTTTTTT. Supplemented by reference TRBV7-2 and TRBJ2-2, the full variable domain reads GAGVSQSPSNKVTEKGKDVELRCDPISGHTALYWYRQSLGQGLEFLIYFQGNSAPDKSGLPSDRFSAERTGGSVSTLTIQRTQQEDSAVYLCASSSGLAGRTGELFFGEGSRLTVL.

This clonotype was recorded at least ten times. The chain links TRBV29-1 to TRBJ1-1; maybe TRBD1 (5 bases). This CDR3 has 11 residues. The germline V and J ends were trimmed by 4 bases and 7 bases, with 10 bases remaining between them. CDR1 and CDR2 (germline): SQVTM, ANQGSEA. The DNA for the CDR3 is TGCAGCGTTGTTGGGGCCTATGAAGCTTTCTTT. This encodes CSVVGAYEAFF. Looking up the rest from reference TRBV29-1 and TRBJ1-1 gives the full variable domain: SAVISQKPSRDICQRGTSLTIQCQVDSQVTMMFWYRQQPGQSLTLIATANQGSEATYESGFVIDKFPISRPNLTFSTLTVSNMSPEDSSIYLCSVVGAYEAFFGQGTRLTVV.

In its sample, this clonotype was seen a few times. V is TRBV12-5 and J is TRBJ2-2, with TRBD1 as a possible D gene (6 bases). CDR3 size: 13 residues. Trimming cost V 3 bases and J 5 bases, with 7 bases left between them. CDR1 LGHNT and CDR2 FRNRAP come from the germline V gene. The CDR3 DNA sequence: TGTGCTAGTGGTTTAGGGGGAACCGGGGAGCTGTTTTTT. Protein sequence: CASGLGGTGELFF.

The chain recombines TRBV7-9 with TRBJ2-3; possibly TRBD1 or TRBD2 for D (6 bases each). From germline, CDR1 is SEHNR and CDR2 FQNEAQ (reference sequence). V shed 5 bases and J shed 2 bases, with 17 bases lying between them. The CDR3 has 16 amino acids. The CDR3 DNA is TGTGCCAGCAGCCTGGGCTACGGGGGCCCCACAGATACGCAGTATTTT. This translates into CASSLGYGGPTDTQYF.

This clonotype was found a few times. This chain connects TRBV6-4 to TRBJ2-1, with a tentative D call TRBD2 (6 bases). The V end was cut by 4 bases, the J end by 7 bases, with 20 bases between. Germline-derived CDR1 and CDR2 are MRHNA and SNTAGT. There are 16 residues in the CDR3. The chain's CDR3 is CASSGGGGRIRNEQFF. The CDR3 coding sequence is TGTGCCAGCAGTGGGGGAGGTGGGAGAATACGGAATGAGCAGTTCTTC.

This clonotype was seen more than once but under ten times. The CDR3 here is CASRFSRVPGELFF. As DNA, the CDR3 is TGTGCCAGCAGGTTTTCGAGGGTCCCCGGGGAGCTGTTTTTT. The chain has TRBV28 and TRBJ2-2, with TRBD2 as a possible D gene (5 bases). V was trimmed by 6 bases and J by 6 bases, leaving 14 bases between them. CDR1 and CDR2 (germline): MDHEN, SYDVKM. The CDR3 spans 14 residues.